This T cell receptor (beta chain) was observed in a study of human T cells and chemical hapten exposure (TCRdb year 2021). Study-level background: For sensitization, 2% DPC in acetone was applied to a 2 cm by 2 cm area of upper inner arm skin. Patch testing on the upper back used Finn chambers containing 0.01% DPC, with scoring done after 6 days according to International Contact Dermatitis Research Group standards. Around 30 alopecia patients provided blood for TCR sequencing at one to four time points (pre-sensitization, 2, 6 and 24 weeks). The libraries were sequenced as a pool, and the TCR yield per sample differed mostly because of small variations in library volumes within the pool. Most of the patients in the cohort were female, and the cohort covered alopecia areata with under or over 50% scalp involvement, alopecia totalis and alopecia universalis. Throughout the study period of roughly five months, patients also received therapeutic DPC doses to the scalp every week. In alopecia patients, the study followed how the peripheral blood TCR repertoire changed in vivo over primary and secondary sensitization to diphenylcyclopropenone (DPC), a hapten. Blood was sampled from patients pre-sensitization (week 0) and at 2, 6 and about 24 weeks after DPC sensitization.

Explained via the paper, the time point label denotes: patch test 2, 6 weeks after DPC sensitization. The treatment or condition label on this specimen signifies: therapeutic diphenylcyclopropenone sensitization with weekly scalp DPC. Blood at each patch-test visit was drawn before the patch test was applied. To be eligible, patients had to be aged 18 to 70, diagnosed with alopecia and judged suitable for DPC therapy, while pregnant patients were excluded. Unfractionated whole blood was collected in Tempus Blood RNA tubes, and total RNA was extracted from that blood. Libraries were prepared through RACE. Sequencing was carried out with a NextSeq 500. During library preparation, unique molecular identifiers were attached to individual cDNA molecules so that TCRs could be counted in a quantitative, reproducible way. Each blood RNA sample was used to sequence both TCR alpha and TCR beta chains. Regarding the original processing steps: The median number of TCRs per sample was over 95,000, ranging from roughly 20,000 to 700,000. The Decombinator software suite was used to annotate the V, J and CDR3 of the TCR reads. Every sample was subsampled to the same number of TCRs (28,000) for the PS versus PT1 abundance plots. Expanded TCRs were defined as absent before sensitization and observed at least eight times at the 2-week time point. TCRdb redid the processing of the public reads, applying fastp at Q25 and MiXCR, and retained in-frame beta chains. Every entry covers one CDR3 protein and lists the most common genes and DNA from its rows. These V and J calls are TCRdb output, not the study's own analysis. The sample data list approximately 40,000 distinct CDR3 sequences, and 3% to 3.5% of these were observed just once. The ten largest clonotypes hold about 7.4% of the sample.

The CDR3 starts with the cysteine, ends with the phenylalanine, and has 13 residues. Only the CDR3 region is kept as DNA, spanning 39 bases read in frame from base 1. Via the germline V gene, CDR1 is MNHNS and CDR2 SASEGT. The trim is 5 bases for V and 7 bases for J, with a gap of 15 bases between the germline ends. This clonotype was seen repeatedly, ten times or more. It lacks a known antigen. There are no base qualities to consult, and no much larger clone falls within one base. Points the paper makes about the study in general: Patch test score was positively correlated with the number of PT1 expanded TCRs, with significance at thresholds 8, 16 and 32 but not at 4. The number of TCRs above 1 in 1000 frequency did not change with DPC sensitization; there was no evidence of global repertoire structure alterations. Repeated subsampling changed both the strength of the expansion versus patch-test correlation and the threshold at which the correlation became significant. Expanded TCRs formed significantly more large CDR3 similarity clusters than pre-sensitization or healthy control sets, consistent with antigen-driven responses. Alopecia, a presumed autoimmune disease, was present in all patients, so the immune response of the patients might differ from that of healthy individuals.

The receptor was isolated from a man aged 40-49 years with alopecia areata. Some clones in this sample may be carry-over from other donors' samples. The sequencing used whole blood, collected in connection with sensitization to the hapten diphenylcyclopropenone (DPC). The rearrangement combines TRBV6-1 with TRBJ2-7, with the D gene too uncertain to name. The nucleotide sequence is TGTGCCAGCAGTAAGGCTCCACCGAGGGAGCAGTACTTC. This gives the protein CASSKAPPREQYF.